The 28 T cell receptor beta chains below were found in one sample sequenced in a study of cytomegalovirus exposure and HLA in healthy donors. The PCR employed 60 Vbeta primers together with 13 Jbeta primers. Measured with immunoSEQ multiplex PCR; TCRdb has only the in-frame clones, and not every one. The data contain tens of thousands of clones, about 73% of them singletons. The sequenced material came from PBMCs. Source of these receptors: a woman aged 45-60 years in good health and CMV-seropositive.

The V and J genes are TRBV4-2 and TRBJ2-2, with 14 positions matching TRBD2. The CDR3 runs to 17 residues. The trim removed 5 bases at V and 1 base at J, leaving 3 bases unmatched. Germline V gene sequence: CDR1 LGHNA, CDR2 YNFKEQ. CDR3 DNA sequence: TGTGCCAGCAGCGCGGGACTAGCGGGGGAGAACACCGGGGAGCTGTTTTTT. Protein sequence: CASSAGLAGENTGELFF.

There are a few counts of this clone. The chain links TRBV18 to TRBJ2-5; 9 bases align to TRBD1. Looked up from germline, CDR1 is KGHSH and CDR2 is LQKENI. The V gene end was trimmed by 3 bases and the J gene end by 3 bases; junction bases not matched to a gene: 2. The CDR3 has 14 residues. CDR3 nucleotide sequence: TGTGCCAGCTCACCCGGACAGGGGAAAGAGACCCAGTACTTC. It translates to CASSPGQGKETQYF. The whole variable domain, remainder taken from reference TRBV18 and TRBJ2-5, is NAGVMQNPRHLVRRRGQEARLRCSPMKGHSHVYWYRQLPEEGLKFMVYLQKENIIDESGMPKERFSAEFPKEGPSILRIQQVVRGDSAAYFCASSPGQGKETQYFGPGTRLLVL.

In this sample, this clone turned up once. DNA for the CDR3: TGTGCCAGCAGCCCCCGACTAGCGGGCCAGAATGAGCAGTTCTTC. Protein: CASSPRLAGQNEQFF. J is TRBJ2-1 and V is TRBV7-2; 10 bases are a match to TRBD2. The CDR3 consists of 15 residues. The V gene's germline CDR1 is SGHTA and CDR2 FQGNSA. Trimming removed 5 bases from V and 7 bases from J; junction bases left unmatched: 8.

Here the CDR3 reads CASSLAGERETQYF. Written as DNA, the CDR3 is TGCGCCAGCAGCTTGGCGGGGGAGCGAGAGACCCAGTACTTC. The chain carries TRBV5-1 and TRBJ2-5; D may be TRBD2 (6 bases). Trimming shortened V by 0 bases and J by 4 bases, and 10 bases separated the two germline ends. Germline V CDR1 and CDR2: SGHRS, YFSETQ. The CDR3 length is 14 residues.

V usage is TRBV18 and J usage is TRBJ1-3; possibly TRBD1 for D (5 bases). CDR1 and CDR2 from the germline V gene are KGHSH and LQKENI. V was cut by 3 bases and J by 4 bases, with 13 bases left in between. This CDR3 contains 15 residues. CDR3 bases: TGTGCCAGCTCACCGAACGTACAGGACGGAAACACCATATATTTT. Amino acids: CASSPNVQDGNTIYF.

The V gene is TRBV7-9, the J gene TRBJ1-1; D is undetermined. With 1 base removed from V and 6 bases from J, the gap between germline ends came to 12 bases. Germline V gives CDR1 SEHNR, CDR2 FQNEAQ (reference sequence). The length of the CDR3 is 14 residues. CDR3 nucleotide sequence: TGTGCCAGCAGCTTAGGTTCTAAGAGGGCTGAAGCTTTCTTT. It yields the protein CASSLGSKRAEAFF.

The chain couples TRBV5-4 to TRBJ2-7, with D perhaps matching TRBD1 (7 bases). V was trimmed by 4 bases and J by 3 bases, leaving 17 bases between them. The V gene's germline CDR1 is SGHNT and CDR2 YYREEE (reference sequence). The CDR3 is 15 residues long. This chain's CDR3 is CASSGGMTGLYEQYF. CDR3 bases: TGTGCCAGCAGCGGAGGGATGACAGGGCTCTACGAGCAGTACTTC.

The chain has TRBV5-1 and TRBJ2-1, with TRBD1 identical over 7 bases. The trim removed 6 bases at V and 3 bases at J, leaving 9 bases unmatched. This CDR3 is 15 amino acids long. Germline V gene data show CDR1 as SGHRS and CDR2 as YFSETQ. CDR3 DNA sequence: TGCGCCAGCACCCTCGAGGGGGCCCTCTACAATGAGCAGTTCTTC. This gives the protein CASTLEGALYNEQFF. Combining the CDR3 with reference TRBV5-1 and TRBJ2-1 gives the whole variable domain KAGVTQTPRYLIKTRGQQVTLSCSPISGHRSVSWYQQTPGQGLQFLFEYFSETQRNKGNFPGRFSGRQFSNSRSEMNVSTLELGDSALYLCASTLEGALYNEQFFGPGTRLTVL.

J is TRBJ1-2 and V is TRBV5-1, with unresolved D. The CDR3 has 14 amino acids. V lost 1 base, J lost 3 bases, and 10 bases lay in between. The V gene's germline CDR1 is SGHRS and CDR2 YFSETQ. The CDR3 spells CASSLTGEDYGYTF. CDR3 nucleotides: TGCGCCAGCAGCTTGACGGGAGAGGACTATGGCTACACCTTC.

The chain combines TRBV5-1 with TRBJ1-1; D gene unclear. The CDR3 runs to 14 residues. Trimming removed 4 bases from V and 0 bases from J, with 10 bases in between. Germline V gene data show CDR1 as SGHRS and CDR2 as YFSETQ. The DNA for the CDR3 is TGCGCCAGCAGCCTAAATTCTATGAACACTGAAGCTTTCTTT. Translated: CASSLNSMNTEAFF.

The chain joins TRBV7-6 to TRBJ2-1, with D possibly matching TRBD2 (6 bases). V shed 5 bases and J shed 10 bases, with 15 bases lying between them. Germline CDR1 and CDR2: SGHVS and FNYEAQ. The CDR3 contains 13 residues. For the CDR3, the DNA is TGTGCCAGCAGCCGACTCCGGGCGGGGGAGCAGTTCTTC. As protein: CASSRLRAGEQFF.

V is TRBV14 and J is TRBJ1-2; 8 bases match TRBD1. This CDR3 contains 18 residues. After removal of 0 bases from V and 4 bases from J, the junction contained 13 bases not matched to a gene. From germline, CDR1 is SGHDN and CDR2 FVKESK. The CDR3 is CASSQEFGRQGRSYGYTF. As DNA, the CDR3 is TGTGCCAGCAGCCAAGAATTCGGGCGACAGGGGCGCAGCTATGGCTACACCTTC.

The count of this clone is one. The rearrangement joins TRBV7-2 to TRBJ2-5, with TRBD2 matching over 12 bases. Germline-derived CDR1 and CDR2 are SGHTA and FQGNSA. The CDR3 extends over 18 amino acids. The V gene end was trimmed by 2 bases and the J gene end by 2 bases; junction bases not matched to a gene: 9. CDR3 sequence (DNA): TGTGCCAGCAGCTTACAGCTAGCGGGGGGGCCCCGGCAAGAGACCCAGTACTTC. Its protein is CASSLQLAGGPRQETQYF.

CDR3 in DNA: TGTGCCTGGAGTGGAGGGAACTATGGCTACACCTTC. It is translated as CAWSGGNYGYTF. This chain uses TRBV30 with TRBJ1-2; D gene ambiguous. Looked up from germline, CDR1 is GTSNPN and CDR2 is SVGIG (reference sequence). Trimming removed 1 base from V and 2 bases from J, with 5 bases in between. The CDR3 is 12 residues long.

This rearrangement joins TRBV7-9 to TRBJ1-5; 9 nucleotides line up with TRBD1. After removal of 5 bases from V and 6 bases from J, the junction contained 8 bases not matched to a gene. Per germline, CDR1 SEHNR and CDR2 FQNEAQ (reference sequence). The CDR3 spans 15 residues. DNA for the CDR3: TGTGCCAGCAGCCCGGGGACAGGGCGTAGTCAGCCCCAGCATTTT. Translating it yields CASSPGTGRSQPQHF.

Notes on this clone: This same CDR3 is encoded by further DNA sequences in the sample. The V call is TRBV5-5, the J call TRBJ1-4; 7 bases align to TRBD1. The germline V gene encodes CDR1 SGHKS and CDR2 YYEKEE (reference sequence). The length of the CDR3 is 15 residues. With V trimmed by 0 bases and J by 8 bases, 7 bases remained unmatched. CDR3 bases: TGTGCCAGCAGCTTGGATGAGGGGGCTGGGGAAAAACTGTTTTTT. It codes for CASSLDEGAGEKLFF.

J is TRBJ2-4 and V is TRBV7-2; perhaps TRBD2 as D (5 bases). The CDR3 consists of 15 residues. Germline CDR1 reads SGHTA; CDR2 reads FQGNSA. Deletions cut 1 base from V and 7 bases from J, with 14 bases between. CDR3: CASSLGPPRENIQYF. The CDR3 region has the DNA TGTGCCAGCAGCTTAGGACCCCCTAGGGAGAACATTCAGTACTTC.

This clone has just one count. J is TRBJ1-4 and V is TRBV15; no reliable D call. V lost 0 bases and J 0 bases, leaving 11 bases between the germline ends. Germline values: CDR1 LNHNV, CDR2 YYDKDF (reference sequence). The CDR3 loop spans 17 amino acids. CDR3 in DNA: TGTGCCACCAGCAGAGACCTCCTAGACTCAACTAATGAAAAACTGTTTTTT. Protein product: CATSRDLLDSTNEKLFF.

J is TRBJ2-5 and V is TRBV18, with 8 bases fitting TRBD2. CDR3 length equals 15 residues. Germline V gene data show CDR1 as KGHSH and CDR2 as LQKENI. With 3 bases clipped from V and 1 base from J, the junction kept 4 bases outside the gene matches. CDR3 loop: CASSPASGGQETQYF. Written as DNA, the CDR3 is TGTGCCAGCTCACCGGCAAGCGGGGGCCAAGAGACCCAGTACTTC.

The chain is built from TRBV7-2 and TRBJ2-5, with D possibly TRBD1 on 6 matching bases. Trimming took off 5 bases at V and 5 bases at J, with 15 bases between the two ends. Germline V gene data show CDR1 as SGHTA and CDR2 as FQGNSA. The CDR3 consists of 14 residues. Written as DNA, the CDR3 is TGTGCCAGCAGCCCCGGACAGCTCGGGGAGACCCAGTACTTC. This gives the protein CASSPGQLGETQYF.

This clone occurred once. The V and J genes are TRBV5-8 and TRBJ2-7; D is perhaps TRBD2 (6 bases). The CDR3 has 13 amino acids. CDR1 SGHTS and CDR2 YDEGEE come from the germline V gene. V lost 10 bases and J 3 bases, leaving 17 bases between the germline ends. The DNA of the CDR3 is TGTGCCGGGCTGAACAGCGGGCGCTACGAGCAGTACTTC. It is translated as CAGLNSGRYEQYF. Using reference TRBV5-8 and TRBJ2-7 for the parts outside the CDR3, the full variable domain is EAGVTQSPTHLIKTRGQQATLRCSPISGHTSVYWYQQALGLGLQFLLWYDEGEERNRGNFPPRFSGRQFPNYSSELNVNALELEDSALYLCAGLNSGRYEQYFGPGTRLTVT.

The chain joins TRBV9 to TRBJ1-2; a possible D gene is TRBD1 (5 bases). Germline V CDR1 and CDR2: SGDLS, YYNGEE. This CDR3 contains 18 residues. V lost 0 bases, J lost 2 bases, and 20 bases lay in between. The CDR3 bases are TGTGCCAGCAGCGTAGTCGGAATTACGGGGGTCGGAAACTATGGCTACACCTTC. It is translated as CASSVVGITGVGNYGYTF.

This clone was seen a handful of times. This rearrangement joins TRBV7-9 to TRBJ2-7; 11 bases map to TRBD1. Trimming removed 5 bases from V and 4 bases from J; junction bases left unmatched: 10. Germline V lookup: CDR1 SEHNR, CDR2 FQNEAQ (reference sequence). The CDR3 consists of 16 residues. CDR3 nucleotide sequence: TGTGCCAGCAGCCAAGGCCTCGGACAGGGGGCATACGAGCAGTACTTC. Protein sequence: CASSQGLGQGAYEQYF. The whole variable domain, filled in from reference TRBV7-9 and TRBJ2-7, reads DTGVSQNPRHKITKRGQNVTFRCDPISEHNRLYWYRQTLGQGPEFLTYFQNEAQLEKSRLLSDRFSAERPKGSFSTLEIQRTEQGDSAMYLCASSQGLGQGAYEQYFGPGTRLTVT.

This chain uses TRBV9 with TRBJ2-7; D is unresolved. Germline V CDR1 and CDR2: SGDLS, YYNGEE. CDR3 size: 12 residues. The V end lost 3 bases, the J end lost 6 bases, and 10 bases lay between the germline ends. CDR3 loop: CASSEVSGEQYF. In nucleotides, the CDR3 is TGTGCCAGCAGCGAGGTGTCGGGCGAGCAGTACTTC.

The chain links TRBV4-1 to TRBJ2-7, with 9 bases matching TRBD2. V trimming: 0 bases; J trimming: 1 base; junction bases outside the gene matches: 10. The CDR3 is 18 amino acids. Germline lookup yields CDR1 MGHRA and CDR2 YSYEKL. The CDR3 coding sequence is TGCGCCAGCAGCCAAGAATACGGGGCGGGAGGGAGGTCCTACGAGCAGTACTTC. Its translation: CASSQEYGAGGRSYEQYF.

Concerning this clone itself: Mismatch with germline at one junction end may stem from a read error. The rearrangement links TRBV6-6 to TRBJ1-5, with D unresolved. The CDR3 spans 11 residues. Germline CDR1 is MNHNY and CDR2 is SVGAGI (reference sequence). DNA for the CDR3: TGTGCCAGCGGTTACCGAATGAGCCAGCATTTT. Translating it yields CASGYRMSQHF.

CDR3 in DNA: TGTGCCAGCAGCTCCCCCAGTGAAGCTTTCTTT. Translation: CASSSPSEAFF. The chain joins TRBV6-6 to TRBJ1-1; D is undetermined. CDR1 MNHNY and CDR2 SVGAGI come from the germline V gene (reference sequence). Between the trimmed V and J ends, which lost 6 bases and 7 bases, there was a span of 9 bases. This CDR3 has 11 amino acids.

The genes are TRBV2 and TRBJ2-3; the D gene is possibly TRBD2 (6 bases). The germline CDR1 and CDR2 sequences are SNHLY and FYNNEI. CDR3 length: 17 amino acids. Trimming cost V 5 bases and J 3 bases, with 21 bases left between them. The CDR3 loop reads CASSSRGGARRTDTQYF. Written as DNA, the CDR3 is TGTGCCAGCAGTAGTCGAGGAGGGGCGCGTAGGACAGATACGCAGTATTTT.